These 27 T cell receptor beta chains were all obtained from the same sample, sequenced in a study of graft-versus-host responses after intestinal transplantation. For these TCRs, the target antigens are not known. Using immunoSEQ multiplex PCR, the repertoire was profiled, and TCRdb retains in-frame clones only, with some absent. The table records tens of thousands of clones, approximately 95% of them present only once. The sequencing used unstimulated CD8+ T cells sorted from spleen or lymph node cells, collected before intestinal transplant. Receptor source: a human donor who received an intestinal transplant.

The J gene is TRBJ2-7, the V gene TRBV5-1, with 8 bases fitting TRBD1. This CDR3 comprises 15 residues. The germline V gene encodes CDR1 SGHRS and CDR2 YFSETQ. After removal of 4 bases from V and 0 bases from J, the junction contained 6 bases not matched to a gene. DNA for the CDR3: TGCGCCAGCAGCCCTGGACAGGGAAGCTCCTACGAGCAGTACTTC. Residues: CASSPGQGSSYEQYF.

This clone showed up just once. The chain employs TRBV9 and TRBJ2-7; the D gene is possibly TRBD1 (8 bases). Germline lookup yields CDR1 SGDLS and CDR2 YYNGEE. Trimming pared 5 bases from V and 3 bases from J, leaving 12 bases between. CDR3 length: 13 amino acids. In DNA, the CDR3 is TGTGCCAGCAGTACAGGGGGGGACTACGAGCAGTACTTC. Translating it yields CASSTGGDYEQYF.

This chain connects TRBV25-1 to TRBJ1-2; TRBD1 matches 8 bases. V dropped 6 bases and J dropped 2; count of bases not matched to a gene: 8. The CDR3 is 15 residues long. CDR1 and CDR2 from the germline V gene are MGHDK and SYGVNS. This chain's CDR3 is CASRGRQGSNYGYTF. Written as DNA, the CDR3 is TGTGCCAGCAGAGGTAGACAGGGGTCGAACTATGGCTACACCTTC.

J is TRBJ1-5 and V is TRBV19; D not resolved. V was pared by 1 base and J by 1 base, with 8 bases between. Germline V gene sequence: CDR1 LNHDA, CDR2 SQIVND (reference sequence). The CDR3 totals 15 residues. For the CDR3, the DNA is TGTGCCAGTAGTATAGTTGGAGGAAGCAATCAGCCCCAGCATTTT. Translation: CASSIVGGSNQPQHF.

This clone was observed a handful of times. The chain employs TRBV27 and TRBJ2-5; 7 bases fit TRBD2. The CDR3 has 15 residues. The trim removed 2 bases at V and 1 base at J, leaving 4 bases unmatched. Germline CDR1 reads MNHEY; CDR2 reads SMNVEV (reference sequence). The CDR3, as DNA: TGTGCCAGCAGTTTAATTCCTAGCGGCCAAGAGACCCAGTACTTC. Protein product: CASSLIPSGQETQYF.

J is TRBJ1-2 and V is TRBV19; no reliable D call. The CDR3 totals 13 residues. CDR1 is LNHDA, CDR2 SQIVND, per germline (reference sequence). V lost 8 bases and J lost 1, with 11 bases in between. The chain's CDR3 is CASAGGSNYGYTF. DNA for the CDR3: TGTGCCAGTGCAGGAGGAAGTAACTATGGCTACACCTTC.

The rearrangement links TRBV27 to TRBJ2-7; 11 bases line up with TRBD2. The germline CDR1 and CDR2 sequences are MNHEY and SMNVEV (reference sequence). Losses at the gene ends were 6 bases for V and 2 bases for J; bases not matched to a gene: 3. CDR3 length: 14 residues. The CDR3 region is CASRYSGGAYEQYF. CDR3 nucleotide sequence: TGTGCCAGCAGATATAGCGGGGGGGCCTACGAGCAGTACTTC.

The rearrangement joins TRBV11-3 to TRBJ2-5, with 10 bases fitting TRBD2. The J segment lost 0 bases and the V segment lost 6 bases, leaving 4 bases of the junction unmatched. Germline lookup yields CDR1 SGHNT and CDR2 YENEEA. The CDR3 has 15 amino acids. CDR3 protein: CASRWTSGDQETQYF. The CDR3, as DNA: TGTGCCAGCAGGTGGACTAGCGGAGACCAAGAGACCCAGTACTTC. Together with reference TRBV11-3 and TRBJ2-5, the CDR3 gives the full variable domain: EAGVVQSPRYKIIEKKQPVAFWCNPISGHNTLYWYLQNLGQGPELLIRYENEEAVDDSQLPKDRFSAERLKGVDSTLKIQPAELGDSAVYLCASRWTSGDQETQYFGPGTRLLVL.

This clone was seen once. This chain links TRBV19 with TRBJ2-6, with 7 bases lining up with TRBD2. The CDR3 has 14 amino acids. Germline CDR1 is LNHDA and CDR2 is SQIVND (reference sequence). Trimming cost V 2 bases and J 9 bases; bases outside gene matches: 4. The CDR3 loop reads CASSIRLAYNVLTF. CDR3 in DNA: TGTGCCAGTAGTATAAGACTAGCATACAACGTCCTGACTTTC.

This chain links TRBV27 with TRBJ1-1; 7 nucleotides align to TRBD1. Trimming at V came to 5 bases and at J to 4 bases, leaving 4 bases not matched to a gene. Germline V gives CDR1 MNHEY, CDR2 SMNVEV (reference sequence). The CDR3 consists of 13 residues. The DNA for the CDR3 is TGTGCCAGCAGTATAAACAGGGGCACTGAAGCTTTCTTT. Protein: CASSINRGTEAFF.

The chain links TRBV29-1 to TRBJ1-1; perhaps TRBD1 as D (5 bases). From germline, CDR1 is SQVTM and CDR2 ANQGSEA. V dropped 1 base and J dropped 6 bases, with 12 bases sitting between them. This CDR3 is built from 13 residues. The CDR3 nucleotides are TGCAGCGTTGAAGGGCGGGGGTTCGCTGAAGCTTTCTTT. Residues: CSVEGRGFAEAFF.

The rearrangement uses TRBV7-9 and TRBJ2-2; D not certain. CDR3 length: 13 residues. Germline CDR1 is SEHNR and CDR2 is FQNEAQ (reference sequence). With 2 bases removed from V and 4 bases from J, the gap between germline ends came to 5 bases. DNA of the CDR3: TGTGCCAGCAGCTTACCCGGCACCGGGGAGCTGTTTTTT. Translated: CASSLPGTGELFF.

This clone was seen just once. The rearrangement joins TRBV27 to TRBJ2-7; no reliable D call. CDR1 and CDR2 from the germline V gene are MNHEY and SMNVEV (reference sequence). CDR3 length: 11 amino acids. V lost 7 bases and J lost 2, with 6 bases in between. The CDR3 here is CASTLPYEQYF. As DNA, the CDR3 is TGTGCCAGCACCCTACCCTACGAGCAGTACTTC.

The chain combines TRBV2 with TRBJ1-1, with a tentative D call TRBD1 (6 bases). Trimming took 4 bases from V and 0 from J, leaving 15 bases between them. Per the germline V gene, CDR1 is SNHLY and CDR2 is FYNNEI. The length of the CDR3 is 16 residues. CDR3 bases: TGTGCCAGCAGTGTAGGGCCAGGGGCTCTGAACACTGAAGCTTTCTTT. Encoded protein: CASSVGPGALNTEAFF.

This clone was detected once. The chain carries TRBV2 and TRBJ2-7, with a weak D call TRBD2 (6 bases). Trimming left V 6 bases short and J 5 bases short, with 11 bases between. The CDR3 totals 12 residues. CDR1 is SNHLY and CDR2 is FYNNEI in the germline V gene. The CDR3 DNA reads as TGTGCCAGCAGGGAGGGACCAAACGAGCAGTACTTC. It yields the protein CASREGPNEQYF.

The chain uses TRBV29-1 and TRBJ2-7, with 9 bases matching TRBD1. The CDR3 is made up of 15 amino acids. Germline trimming cut 2 bases from V and 1 base from J; bases unmatched to any gene: 6. The germline gives CDR1 SQVTM, CDR2 ANQGSEA. The CDR3 here is CSVESGQGLSYEQYF. DNA of the CDR3: TGCAGCGTTGAATCGGGACAGGGACTTTCCTACGAGCAGTACTTC.

This clone was observed a single time. This chain uses TRBV13 with TRBJ2-1; tentatively, D is TRBD2 (5 bases). Germline CDR1 PRHDT, CDR2 FYEKMQ (reference sequence). The CDR3 has 15 residues. Trimming took 5 bases from V and 0 from J, leaving 11 bases between them. CDR3: CASSLGVSSYNEQFF. In nucleotides, the CDR3 is TGTGCCAGCAGCCTCGGGGTAAGCTCCTACAATGAGCAGTTCTTC.

The chain links TRBV2 to TRBJ1-2, with 12 positions matching TRBD1. The CDR3 sequence is 14 residues long. Germline V gives CDR1 SNHLY, CDR2 FYNNEI. Unmatched junction bases numbered 7, after V lost 7 bases and J lost 7 bases. As DNA, the CDR3 is TGTGCCAGCAAACCGGGACAGGGGGCGTTTGGCTACACCTTC. It codes for CASKPGQGAFGYTF.

This clone was counted between two and nine times. This sequence joins TRBV10-1 and TRBJ2-3; 10 nucleotides align to TRBD2. Germline-derived CDR1 and CDR2 are WNHNN and SYGVQD (reference sequence). The trim removed 4 bases at V and 1 base at J, leaving 26 bases unmatched. The CDR3 has 23 residues. CDR3 in amino acids: CASSATRDTPEPLAGGGTDTQYF. CDR3 sequence (DNA): TGCGCCAGCAGTGCGACACGGGACACACCAGAACCTTTAGCGGGAGGCGGCACAGATACGCAGTATTTT.

This chain links TRBV4-1 with TRBJ2-4; 15 bases map to TRBD2. Germline CDR1 and CDR2: MGHRA and YSYEKL. CDR3 length equals 21 residues. J gave up 5 bases and V 4 bases, and 18 bases lay outside the gene matches. CDR3 loop: CASSLRFGLAGGPRGENIQYF. The CDR3 DNA follows: TGCGCCAGCAGCCTCCGTTTTGGACTAGCGGGAGGGCCTCGGGGGGAAAACATTCAGTACTTC.

The chain couples TRBV7-9 to TRBJ2-7, with D perhaps TRBD2 (6 bases). This CDR3 contains 14 residues. The germline V gene has CDR1 SEHNR and CDR2 FQNEAQ (reference sequence). V was cut by 1 base and J by 3 bases, with 10 bases left in between. The CDR3 DNA reads TGTGCCAGCAGCTTAGAACTAGCCCTCTACGAGCAGTACTTC. This gives the protein CASSLELALYEQYF.

This clone is a singleton in its sample. This sequence joins TRBV30 and TRBJ1-2; 11 nucleotides line up with TRBD1. Unmatched junction bases numbered 7, after V lost 5 bases and J lost 2 bases. Per germline, CDR1 GTSNPN and CDR2 SVGIG (reference sequence). CDR3 size: 15 residues. In nucleotides, the CDR3 is TGTGCCTGGCTGGGACAGGGGGAAAGAAACTATGGCTACACCTTC. Amino acid sequence: CAWLGQGERNYGYTF.

The J gene is TRBJ2-7, the V gene TRBV7-2; 11 bases are shared with TRBD2. The length of the CDR3 is 15 residues. CDR1 is SGHTA and CDR2 is FQGNSA in the germline V gene. The ends lost 4 bases at V and 3 bases at J; junction bases unmatched: 5. CDR3 loop: CASSSPLAGGYEQYF. CDR3 coding DNA: TGTGCCAGCAGCTCCCCTCTAGCGGGGGGCTACGAGCAGTACTTC.

The J gene is TRBJ2-1, the V gene TRBV5-5; D ambiguous. This CDR3 region has 14 residues. Germline-derived CDR1 and CDR2 are SGHKS and YYEKEE (reference sequence). V lost 1 base and J lost 0, with 5 bases in between. In nucleotides, the CDR3 is TGTGCCAGCAGCTTGATTAGCTCCTACAATGAGCAGTTCTTC. Protein product: CASSLISSYNEQFF.

This clone was observed once. V usage is TRBV5-1 and J usage is TRBJ1-2; TRBD1 matches 10 bases. The germline V gene encodes CDR1 SGHRS and CDR2 YFSETQ. The CDR3 has 15 residues. Trimming cost V 4 bases and J 5 bases; bases outside gene matches: 8. CDR3 bases: TGCGCCAGCAGCCTTACGACAGGGGGCGGTTATGGCTACACCTTC. This gives the protein CASSLTTGGGYGYTF. The full variable domain, rest sourced from reference TRBV5-1 and TRBJ1-2, is KAGVTQTPRYLIKTRGQQVTLSCSPISGHRSVSWYQQTPGQGLQFLFEYFSETQRNKGNFPGRFSGRQFSNSRSEMNVSTLELGDSALYLCASSLTTGGGYGYTFGSGTRLTVV.

V gene TRBV13 combines with J gene TRBJ2-1, with 13 bases identical to TRBD2. Trimming removed 5 bases from V and 3 bases from J; junction bases left unmatched: 1. The germline V gene has CDR1 PRHDT and CDR2 FYEKMQ (reference sequence). The CDR3 has 15 amino acids. In nucleotides, the CDR3 is TGTGCCAGCAGCCGGACTAGCGGGGGCTACAATGAGCAGTTCTTC. Its protein is CASSRTSGGYNEQFF.

The rearrangement links TRBV30 to TRBJ1-4; no clear D. The CDR3 is 16 amino acids. Trimming took 1 base from V and 11 from J, leaving 23 bases between them. Germline V CDR1 and CDR2: GTSNPN, SVGIG (reference sequence). In DNA form, the CDR3 reads TGTGCCTGGAGTGCCTTAGGAGTACTGACTAATGGTAAACTGTTTTTT. It translates to CAWSALGVLTNGKLFF.